The following is a T cell receptor (beta chain) sequence with its context. Its antigen is currently unknown. Germline CDR1 is ENHRY and CDR2 is SYGVKD. The CDR3 loop spans 13 amino acids. J lost 10 bases, V lost 0 bases, and 3 bases had no gene match. This sample was taken from a study of cytomegalovirus exposure and HLA in healthy donors. For the study at large: Unique TCRs numbering roughly 80 million, obtained from HLA-typed donors, made up an early data release. Whole-study findings and limits: Most observed TCR sequences were rare, whereas some public TCRs were detected in many donors.

The PCR ran on 60 Vbeta and 13 Jbeta primers. Sequenced by immunoSEQ multiplex PCR; TCRdb stores in-frame clones only, minus some. Among some 180,000 clones listed, roughly nine tenths were seen once. This sequence was found in a girl under three years old in good health and CMV-seronegative. Source material: PBMCs. The V gene is TRBV10-3, the J gene TRBJ2-1; 7 bases agree with TRBD1. As DNA, the CDR3 is TGTGCCATCAGTGAGTCGGGACAGTGGGAGCAGTTCTTC. Encoded protein: CAISESGQWEQFF.